This TCR beta chain stems from a study of blood T cells in healthy people across ages. With respect to this clonotype: Its cognate antigen is unknown.

Findings and caveats of the study: Observed TCR beta diversity per million T cells went down as age went up. This fall followed a roughly linear course with age.

Germline V lookup: CDR1 SQVTM, CDR2 ANQGSEA. V was pared by 4 bases and J by 10 bases, with 22 bases between. This CDR3 comprises 14 residues. Primed by a sample-barcoded 5' primer and a J-beta primer mix, a second PCR proceeded for roughly 7 to 12 cycles. TCRdb independently ran MiXCR on the 5' RACE reads; one entry per CDR3 protein. The sample contains some 900,000 distinct CDR3 sequences, 48% of which appear only once. No fewer than 5 micrograms of total RNA were isolated from every sample. The V gene is TRBV29-1, the J gene TRBJ1-1; perhaps TRBD1 as D (6 bases). Sequences were obtained from blood. The clonotype was recovered from a man under 40 in good health. For the CDR3, the DNA is TGCAGCGTTGTTACCGGGACAAGGGGGAGTGTAGCTTTCTTT. Encoded protein: CSVVTGTRGSVAFF.